The 18 T cell receptor beta chains below all came from one sample that was sequenced in a study of blood T cell repertoires in COVID-19. This table comes from immunoSEQ multiplex PCR, and its TCRdb copy is limited to in-frame clones, with some not included. This table has 310,000 or so clones, 87% appearing once. Material: PBMCs or T cells enriched from blood (not recorded which). These receptors came from a woman aged 18-29 years who had recovered from COVID-19.

The rearrangement uses TRBV12-3 or TRBV12-4 and TRBJ1-3; 7 positions agree with TRBD1. After removal of 10 bases from V and 4 bases from J, the junction contained 7 bases not matched to a gene. The CDR3 has 13 residues. The DNA for the CDR3 is TGTGCCACCGAAGGGACAGCGGGAAACACCATATATTTT. The encoded protein is CATEGTAGNTIYF.

The chain couples TRBV2 to TRBJ2-1; 12 positions agree with TRBD2. V lost 1 base, J lost 3 bases, and 7 bases stayed unmatched. The CDR3 covers 18 residues. Looked up from germline, CDR1 is SNHLY and CDR2 is FYNNEI. For the CDR3, the DNA is TGTGCCAGCAGTGAAGGTGCGGGACTAGCGGGCGTCTACAATGAGCAGTTCTTC. Its protein product is CASSEGAGLAGVYNEQFF.

The chain recombines TRBV5-6 with TRBJ2-3; a weak D match, TRBD1 (6 bases). The length of the CDR3 is 15 residues. V lost 5 bases and J 4 bases, leaving 17 bases between the germline ends. The germline gives CDR1 SGHDT, CDR2 YYEEEE. For the CDR3, the DNA is TGTGCCAGCAGTCCCGGGACATCGGACTCAGATACGCAGTATTTT. Its protein is CASSPGTSDSDTQYF.

The chain links TRBV4-3 to TRBJ2-1; a possible D gene is TRBD2 (5 bases). Per the germline V gene, CDR1 is LGHNA and CDR2 is YSLEER. The V gene lost 1 base and the J gene lost 13 bases, with 11 bases spanning the gap. This CDR3 comprises 12 residues. The CDR3 here is CASSQGLGRQFF. Here the CDR3 DNA reads TGCGCCAGCAGCCAAGGGTTAGGGAGACAGTTCTTC.

V gene TRBV5-1 combines with J gene TRBJ2-3, with TRBD2 identical over 13 bases. This CDR3 has 15 amino acids. Germline V lookup: CDR1 SGHRS, CDR2 YFSETQ. V shed 0 bases and J 6 bases; nucleotides not matched to a gene: 1. CDR3 nucleotide sequence: TGCGCCAGCAGCTTGGGACTAGCGGGAGGCGATACGCAGTATTTT. It yields the protein CASSLGLAGGDTQYF.

This chain joins TRBV6-2 or TRBV6-3 and TRBJ2-2, with TRBD2 matching over 10 bases. CDR1 is MNHEY and CDR2 is SVGEGT in the germline V gene. The CDR3 runs to 17 residues. Unmatched junction bases numbered 9, after V lost 6 bases and J lost 2 bases. The CDR3 DNA sequence: TGTGCCAGCAGCTATGAAGCGGGAGGGCCTAACACCGGGGAGCTGTTTTTT. Its translation is CASSYEAGGPNTGELFF.

The V gene is TRBV4-3, the J gene TRBJ2-1, with D maybe TRBD2 (6 bases). Germline V gene data show CDR1 as LGHNA and CDR2 as YSLEER. The V end was cut by 0 bases, the J end by 10 bases, with 28 bases between. CDR3 size: 19 residues. CDR3 DNA sequence: TGCGCCAGCAGCCAAGATATGTATGGCGGTAGCGGAACCCCACGGGAGCAGTTCTTC. Protein sequence: CASSQDMYGGSGTPREQFF.

This clone was seen a single time. The V call is TRBV12-5, the J call TRBJ2-7, with D perhaps TRBD2 (5 bases). Germline V gives CDR1 LGHNT, CDR2 FRNRAP. Trimming took 6 bases from V and 3 from J, leaving 30 bases between them. The CDR3 consists of 19 residues. The CDR3 region is CASGPKYGPGLGINYEQYF. As DNA, the CDR3 is TGTGCTAGTGGCCCCAAGTACGGACCCGGACTGGGGATTAACTACGAGCAGTACTTC.

This chain connects TRBV6-5 to TRBJ2-7; D is possibly TRBD2 (6 bases). V shed 5 bases and J shed 6 bases, with 17 bases lying between them. CDR1 and CDR2 (germline): MNHEY, SVGAGI. The CDR3 is made up of 14 amino acids. This CDR3 reads CASSKRAKPGEQYF. Here the CDR3 DNA reads TGTGCCAGCAGTAAGCGGGCCAAGCCGGGCGAGCAGTACTTC.

V usage is TRBV11-3 and J usage is TRBJ2-1, with TRBD2 as a possible D gene (7 bases). V lost 2 bases to trimming and J lost 5 bases, with 16 bases between them. Germline V gene lookup returns CDR1 SGHNT and CDR2 YENEEA. The CDR3 contains 16 residues. In DNA form, the CDR3 reads TGTGCCAGCAGCTTAACAACGGGGGGCGGTAACAATGAGCAGTTCTTC. Residues: CASSLTTGGGNNEQFF. The whole variable domain, filled in from reference TRBV11-3 and TRBJ2-1, reads EAGVVQSPRYKIIEKKQPVAFWCNPISGHNTLYWYLQNLGQGPELLIRYENEEAVDDSQLPKDRFSAERLKGVDSTLKIQPAELGDSAVYLCASSLTTGGGNNEQFFGPGTRLTVL.

The V gene is TRBV5-1, the J gene TRBJ2-3; perhaps TRBD2 as D (6 bases). Trimming shortened V by 1 base and J by 8 bases, and 38 bases separated the two germline ends. The V gene's germline CDR1 is SGHRS and CDR2 YFSETQ. This CDR3 contains 22 residues. The CDR3 sequence: CASSLFATIEPLVAREKGTQYF. The CDR3, as DNA: TGCGCCAGCAGCTTGTTCGCCACGATTGAGCCCCTGGTGGCTCGGGAGAAAGGTACGCAGTATTTT.

This clone has only a few counts. This rearrangement joins TRBV6-5 to TRBJ1-1; 7 positions match TRBD1. Germline lookup yields CDR1 MNHEY and CDR2 SVGAGI. V dropped 6 bases and J dropped 4; count of bases not matched to a gene: 5. The CDR3 extends over 13 amino acids. The CDR3 nucleotides are TGTGCCAGCAGACAGGGGTACGGCACTGAAGCTTTCTTT. Its protein is CASRQGYGTEAFF.

The chain joins TRBV11-3 to TRBJ1-1; weak D call: TRBD1 (5 bases). The ends were cut back, 2 bases at V and 1 base at J, with 5 bases in the middle. The CDR3 spans 13 residues. Germline V gene sequence: CDR1 SGHNT, CDR2 YENEEA. The CDR3 nucleotides are TGTGCCAGCAGCTTAACAGGGAACACTGAAGCTTTCTTT. Residues: CASSLTGNTEAFF.

The V gene is TRBV5-6, the J gene TRBJ2-3, with D unresolved. The CDR3 contains 15 residues. Germline CDR1 and CDR2: SGHDT and YYEEEE. V dropped 5 bases and J dropped 1 base, with 14 bases sitting between them. As DNA, the CDR3 is TGTGCCAGCAGGGTAGACTCCTGGGGCACAGATACGCAGTATTTT. Its translation is CASRVDSWGTDTQYF.

The chain couples TRBV19 to TRBJ1-1; TRBD1 aligns across 7 bases. Germline V gene sequence: CDR1 LNHDA, CDR2 SQIVND (reference sequence). J gave up 6 bases and V 2 bases, and 9 bases lay outside the gene matches. The CDR3 loop spans 15 amino acids. The CDR3 nucleotides read TGTGCCAGTAGTATATCCGGGACAGCCCGGCCTGAAGCTTTCTTT. Amino acid sequence: CASSISGTARPEAFF. The variable domain in full, completed from reference TRBV19 and TRBJ1-1, reads DGGITQSPKYLFRKEGQNVTLSCEQNLNHDAMYWYRQDPGQGLRLIYYSQIVNDFQKGDIAEGYSVSREKKESFPLTVTSAQKNPTAFYLCASSISGTARPEAFFGQGTRLTVV.

The chain links TRBV4-3 to TRBJ1-2; D is ambiguous. Trimming removed 0 bases from V and 8 bases from J, with 13 bases in between. CDR3 length: 14 amino acids. Per germline, CDR1 LGHNA and CDR2 YSLEER. Here the CDR3 reads CASSQDRTPGGYTF. CDR3 sequence (DNA): TGCGCCAGCAGCCAAGATAGGACCCCGGGAGGCTACACCTTC.

This clone was seen more than once but under ten times. The J gene is TRBJ2-7, the V gene TRBV7-2, with D unresolved. Per germline, CDR1 SGHTA and CDR2 FQGNSA. V was cut by 0 bases and J by 3 bases, with 12 bases left in between. There are 15 residues in the CDR3. In nucleotides, the CDR3 is TGTGCCAGCAGCTTAGCGCTAAACCCGTACTACGAGCAGTACTTC. Translating it yields CASSLALNPYYEQYF.

J is TRBJ1-4 and V is TRBV7-8; 7 bases map to TRBD1. Germline V lookup: CDR1 SGHVS, CDR2 FQNEAQ. CDR3 length: 14 residues. V trimming: 4 bases; J trimming: 8 bases; junction bases outside the gene matches: 7. The CDR3 bases are TGTGCCAGCAGCTCAAACCGGGACAGCGAAAAACTGTTTTTT. Encoded protein: CASSSNRDSEKLFF.